A single sample is the source of the 31 T cell receptor beta chains below, sequenced in a study of T cells after yellow fever vaccination. TCRdb ran MiXCR on the 5' RACE reads and lists one entry per CDR3 protein. The sample yields some 300,000 distinct CDR3 sequences, roughly 10% seen once. The sample here was CD4+ T cells sorted from PBMCs, taken 45 days after the yellow fever booster vaccination. These receptor sequences come from a man younger than 35 who received the YFV17D yellow fever vaccine.

The chain uses TRBV18 and TRBJ1-1, with D uncertain. Germline CDR1 reads KGHSH; CDR2 reads LQKENI. The length of the CDR3 is 11 residues. Trimming stripped 8 bases from V and 7 bases from J, with 11 bases between. The CDR3 region has the DNA TGTGCCAGCGACAACGGCAATGAAGCTTTCTTT. It yields the protein CASDNGNEAFF.

This clonotype was counted a few times. For the CDR3, the DNA is TGTGCCAGCAGCCTCTTGCCGGGGGCTGGAAACACCATATATTTT. Translated: CASSLLPGAGNTIYF. V is TRBV7-2 and J is TRBJ1-3, with D possibly matching TRBD1 (5 bases). The ends were cut back, 5 bases at V and 2 bases at J, with 13 bases in the middle. This CDR3 has 15 amino acids. In germline, CDR1 is SGHTA, CDR2 FQGNSA.

Many counts were recorded for this clonotype. The V call is TRBV7-8, the J call TRBJ1-3, with D maybe TRBD1 (5 bases). V was clipped by 6 bases and J by 0 bases, with 12 bases between them. This CDR3 spans 15 amino acids. The germline V gene encodes CDR1 SGHVS and CDR2 FQNEAQ. The chain's CDR3 is CASRAGYGSGNTIYF. CDR3 sequence (DNA): TGTGCCAGCAGAGCAGGGTACGGCTCTGGAAACACCATATATTTT.

This chain joins TRBV5-5 and TRBJ2-3, with 11 nucleotides matching TRBD1. Germline assignment: CDR1 SGHKS and CDR2 YYEKEE (reference sequence). The CDR3 is made up of 15 amino acids. V dropped 3 bases and J dropped 6; count of bases not matched to a gene: 6. The CDR3 bases are TGTGCCAGCAGCTGGACCGGGACAGGGGGTGATACGCAGTATTTT. Amino acid sequence: CASSWTGTGGDTQYF.

The chain recombines TRBV20-1 with TRBJ1-2; TRBD1 agrees at 7 bases. Germline V gene sequence: CDR1 DFQATT, CDR2 SNEGSKA (reference sequence). With V trimmed by 0 bases and J by 5 bases, 6 bases remained unmatched. The CDR3 length is 14 residues. The CDR3 DNA reads TGCAGTGCTAGAGAAGACAGGGACCTATATGGCTACACCTTC. Protein product: CSAREDRDLYGYTF.

This chain links TRBV5-4 with TRBJ1-6; tentatively, D is TRBD1 (5 bases). V gave up 4 bases and J gave up 8 bases, with 16 bases separating them. CDR1 is SGHNT, CDR2 YYREEE, per germline (reference sequence). The CDR3 contains 15 residues. The chain's CDR3 is CASSERTWGDSPLHF. The CDR3 region has the DNA TGTGCCAGCAGCGAGAGGACTTGGGGGGATTCACCCCTCCACTTT.

This clonotype has just a few counts. This sequence joins TRBV7-6 and TRBJ1-4, with D possibly being TRBD1 (5 bases). The V gene's germline CDR1 is SGHVS and CDR2 FNYEAQ. The ends were cut back, 3 bases at V and 8 bases at J, with 13 bases in the middle. There are 14 residues in the CDR3. The CDR3 sequence is CASSLGPGEEKLFF. Written as DNA, the CDR3 is TGTGCCAGCAGCTTGGGACCCGGGGAGGAAAAACTGTTTTTT. Full variable domain (rest looked up from reference TRBV7-6 and TRBJ1-4): GAGVSQSPRYKVTKRGQDVALRCDPISGHVSLYWYRQALGQGPEFLTYFNYEAQQDKSGLPNDRFSAERPEGSISTLTIQRTEQRDSAMYRCASSLGPGEEKLFFGSGTQLSVL.

This clonotype occurred many times. This sequence joins TRBV12-3 or TRBV12-4 and TRBJ2-4, with a tentative D call TRBD1 (6 bases). The CDR3 consists of 18 residues. With 2 bases removed from V and 1 base from J, the gap between germline ends came to 18 bases. The CDR3 here is CASSLRLGNQGAKNIQYF. DNA of the CDR3: TGTGCCAGCAGTTTACGGCTAGGCAATCAGGGGGCCAAAAACATTCAGTACTTC.

This clonotype has ten or more counts. The V and J genes are TRBV12-3 or TRBV12-4 and TRBJ1-6; 7 bases line up with TRBD1. V shed 6 bases and J 10 bases; nucleotides not matched to a gene: 6. The CDR3 is made up of 13 amino acids. The CDR3 reads CASSDRANSPLHF. For the CDR3, the DNA is TGTGCCAGCAGCGACAGGGCGAACTCACCCCTCCACTTT.

V is TRBV3-1 and J is TRBJ2-7, with D perhaps TRBD2 (5 bases). With 1 base removed from V and 0 bases from J, the gap between germline ends came to 10 bases. This CDR3 is built from 15 residues. Germline V gene data show CDR1 as LGHDT and CDR2 as YNNKEL (reference sequence). The CDR3 here is CASSQGTPFSYEQYF. The CDR3 coding sequence is TGTGCCAGCAGCCAAGGGACTCCGTTCTCCTACGAGCAGTACTTC.

This clonotype has more than one count but fewer than ten. The rearrangement links TRBV12-3 or TRBV12-4 to TRBJ1-5; TRBD1 aligns across 7 bases. The CDR3 has 14 residues. Unmatched junction bases numbered 9, after V lost 6 bases and J lost 7 bases. As DNA, the CDR3 is TGTGCCAGCAGCTCAACAGGGGAGAGGCAGCCCCAGCATTTT. The encoded protein is CASSSTGERQPQHF.

The chain employs TRBV7-2 and TRBJ1-2; 8 bases are a match to TRBD1. Trimming took 1 base from V and 5 from J; bases not matched to a gene: 12. Germline V gene data show CDR1 as SGHTA and CDR2 as FQGNSA. This CDR3 is built from 17 residues. The CDR3 bases are TGTGCCAGCAGCTTAGTGTCGGGGCAGGGGGCTTGGTATGGCTACACCTTC. Translated, it gives CASSLVSGQGAWYGYTF.

This clonotype has just a few counts. This chain uses TRBV7-9 with TRBJ1-6; D is possibly TRBD1 (5 bases). With 4 bases removed from V and 14 bases from J, the gap between germline ends came to 18 bases. Germline CDR1 and CDR2: SEHNR and FQNEAQ (reference sequence). The CDR3 length is 14 residues. The CDR3 nucleotides are TGTGCCAGCAGCTCGGAACGCGGGGGGAGAACCCTCCACTTT. Its translation is CASSSERGGRTLHF.

The genes are TRBV18 and TRBJ2-7; 8 bases match TRBD1. The CDR3 spans 13 residues. Trimming at V came to 3 bases and at J to 6 bases, leaving 4 bases not matched to a gene. The germline CDR1 and CDR2 sequences are KGHSH and LQKENI. Written as DNA, the CDR3 is TGTGCCAGCTCACCCGGACAGGGTCGCGAGCAGTACGTC. Amino acids: CASSPGQGREQYV.

This clonotype occurred a few times. The chain has TRBV18 and TRBJ2-1; D is perhaps TRBD1 (5 bases). Trimming took off 3 bases at V and 1 base at J, with 10 bases between the two ends. CDR1 is KGHSH, CDR2 LQKENI, per germline. The CDR3 extends over 15 amino acids. This CDR3 reads CASSPLGVSYNEQFF. CDR3 bases: TGTGCCAGCTCACCTCTAGGGGTTTCCTACAATGAGCAGTTCTTC.

This clonotype was seen many times. The gene calls are TRBV19 and TRBJ2-7; TRBD1 aligns across 7 bases. This CDR3 has 14 amino acids. The germline gives CDR1 LNHDA, CDR2 SQIVND (reference sequence). After removal of 3 bases from V and 2 bases from J, the junction contained 4 bases not matched to a gene. CDR3 loop: CASSILDRTYEQYF. DNA of the CDR3: TGTGCCAGTAGTATTTTGGACAGGACCTACGAGCAGTACTTC.

The rearrangement uses TRBV7-2 and TRBJ1-4; unclear D gene. Germline V gene data show CDR1 as SGHTA and CDR2 as FQGNSA. The CDR3 has 13 amino acids. The V end lost 5 bases, the J end lost 7 bases, and 11 bases lay between the germline ends. In nucleotides, the CDR3 is TGTGCCAGCAGCCCCACCGGGCGTGAAAAACTGTTTTTT. As protein: CASSPTGREKLFF.

There are a few counts of this clonotype. The CDR3 spells CSASSVARSSTDTQYF. CDR3 in DNA: TGCAGTGCTAGTTCTGTCGCGCGGAGTAGCACAGATACGCAGTATTTT. This rearrangement joins TRBV20-1 to TRBJ2-3; D remains unclear. There are 16 residues in the CDR3. Germline V gene sequence: CDR1 DFQATT, CDR2 SNEGSKA (reference sequence). The V and J ends lost 3 bases and 0 bases respectively, with 16 bases between them.

The table lists this clonotype with a few counts. This chain joins TRBV29-1 and TRBJ1-1, with D possibly being TRBD1 (6 bases). Germline lookup yields CDR1 SQVTM and CDR2 ANQGSEA. The CDR3 runs 13 residues. V was pared by 8 bases and J by 4 bases, with 17 bases between. CDR3 DNA sequence: TGCAGCTCCTCGGAGGGGGGGGGCACTGAAGCTTTCTTT. Residues: CSSSEGGGTEAFF.

This clonotype was recorded a few times. V is TRBV5-4 and J is TRBJ1-2, with 9 nucleotides matching TRBD1. With 5 bases clipped from V and 2 bases from J, the junction kept 16 bases outside the gene matches. This CDR3 region has 18 residues. From germline, CDR1 is SGHNT and CDR2 YYREEE (reference sequence). The CDR3 protein is CASRPSQTTGGPNYGYTF. The CDR3 bases are TGTGCCAGCAGACCGAGTCAGACTACAGGGGGCCCCAACTATGGCTACACCTTC. The full variable domain, its missing parts supplied by reference TRBV5-4 and TRBJ1-2, is ETGVTQSPTHLIKTRGQQVTLRCSSQSGHNTVSWYQQALGQGPQFIFQYYREEENGRGNFPPRFSGLQFPNYSSELNVNALELDDSALYLCASRPSQTTGGPNYGYTFGSGTRLTVV.

This sequence joins TRBV28 and TRBJ2-7; D uncertain. CDR3 length: 14 amino acids. The ends were cut back, 5 bases at V and 2 bases at J, with 13 bases in the middle. Germline loops: CDR1 MDHEN, CDR2 SYDVKM. The CDR3 is CASSPGPGPYEQYF. As DNA, the CDR3 is TGTGCCAGCAGTCCCGGGCCGGGTCCCTACGAGCAGTACTTC.

There are a few counts of this clonotype. The rearrangement uses TRBV15 and TRBJ2-7, with TRBD1 matching over 7 bases. V was pared by 0 bases and J by 1 base, with 9 bases of the junction left unmatched. The CDR3 has 17 amino acids. Germline V lookup: CDR1 LNHNV, CDR2 YYDKDF (reference sequence). CDR3 sequence: CATSRDLTGAGSYEQYF. CDR3 nucleotides: TGTGCCACCAGCAGAGATCTTACAGGGGCAGGTTCCTACGAGCAGTACTTC.

There are a few counts of this clonotype. The chain links TRBV11-1 to TRBJ2-4; possibly TRBD1 or TRBD2 for D (5 bases each). This CDR3 is 15 amino acids long. The germline gives CDR1 SGHAT, CDR2 FQDESV (reference sequence). The ends were cut back, 6 bases at V and 8 bases at J, with 20 bases in the middle. The CDR3 region has the DNA TGTGCCAGCAGAAATCACCGGGGCAGCCGCGACATTCAGTACTTC. It is translated as CASRNHRGSRDIQYF.

This clonotype was counted between two and nine times. The V and J genes are TRBV5-1 and TRBJ2-7, with unresolved D. CDR1 is SGHRS, CDR2 YFSETQ, per germline. The V end was cut by 4 bases, the J end by 0 bases, with 11 bases between. The CDR3 loop spans 14 amino acids. The CDR3, as DNA: TGCGCCAGCAGCCGATCGGCCGACTCCTACGAGCAGTACTTC. It encodes CASSRSADSYEQYF.

This clonotype was seen only a few times. V usage is TRBV7-3 and J usage is TRBJ2-1; 9 nucleotides agree with TRBD1. V lost 5 bases, J lost 5 bases, and 4 bases stayed unmatched. The CDR3 is 14 residues long. The V gene's germline CDR1 is SGHTA and CDR2 FQGTGA. The DNA for the CDR3 is TGTGCCAGCAGCCCAGGGACAGGGCACAATGAGCAGTTCTTC. It is translated as CASSPGTGHNEQFF.

The CDR3 loop is CSAPRLAGGQETQYF. The CDR3 DNA sequence: TGCAGTGCCCCCCGGCTAGCGGGGGGCCAAGAGACCCAGTACTTC. V is TRBV20-1 and J is TRBJ2-5; 11 bases are shared with TRBD2. The junction had 7 bases not matched to a gene; V was cut back by 6 bases and J by 1 base. The CDR3 length is 15 residues. Germline V gene lookup returns CDR1 DFQATT and CDR2 SNEGSKA (reference sequence).

This clonotype was seen a few times. The rearrangement links TRBV6-5 to TRBJ1-1; unclear D gene. The CDR3 contains 14 residues. Trimming stripped 5 bases from V and 4 bases from J, with 14 bases between. The germline V gene encodes CDR1 MNHEY and CDR2 SVGAGI. CDR3 amino acids: CASSLRRESTEAFF. CDR3 sequence (DNA): TGTGCCAGCAGTCTCCGACGGGAGTCCACTGAAGCTTTCTTT.

The chain joins TRBV10-3 to TRBJ2-2; 7 nucleotides line up with TRBD1. CDR3 length equals 14 residues. V gave up 6 bases and J gave up 1 base; unmatched junction bases: 2. Per germline, CDR1 ENHRY and CDR2 SYGVKD. The CDR3 here is CAISGTVNTGELFF. The CDR3 nucleotides read TGTGCCATCAGCGGGACAGTGAACACCGGGGAGCTGTTTTTT.

J is TRBJ2-1 and V is TRBV4-3, with D perhaps matching TRBD1 or TRBD2 (5 bases each). The CDR3 runs 15 residues. Germline CDR1 reads LGHNA; CDR2 reads YSLEER. The ends were cut back, 1 base at V and 2 bases at J, with 9 bases in the middle. The CDR3 loop is CASSQGDAAYNEQFF. The CDR3, as DNA: TGCGCCAGCAGCCAAGGGGACGCGGCCTACAATGAGCAGTTCTTC.

In this sample, this clonotype turned up a few times. This chain joins TRBV7-9 and TRBJ1-6; D gene unclear. The CDR3 runs 15 residues. V was clipped by 1 base and J by 7 bases, with 11 bases between them. The germline V gene has CDR1 SEHNR and CDR2 FQNEAQ (reference sequence). CDR3 in amino acids: CASSLERGSNSPLHF. CDR3 DNA sequence: TGTGCCAGCAGCTTAGAACGGGGATCGAATTCACCCCTCCACTTT. Combining the CDR3 with reference TRBV7-9 and TRBJ1-6 gives the whole variable domain DTGVSQNPRHKITKRGQNVTFRCDPISEHNRLYWYRQTLGQGPEFLTYFQNEAQLEKSRLLSDRFSAERPKGSFSTLEIQRTEQGDSAMYLCASSLERGSNSPLHFGNGTRLTVT.

This clonotype was observed a few times. The chain joins TRBV19 to TRBJ1-1; D is perhaps TRBD1 (6 bases). Germline assignment: CDR1 LNHDA and CDR2 SQIVND (reference sequence). The germline V and J ends were trimmed by 5 bases and 1 base, with 14 bases remaining between them. The CDR3 spans 15 residues. The DNA of the CDR3 is TGTGCCAGTAGTGAATACAGGGCCCGGAACACTGAAGCTTTCTTT. As protein: CASSEYRARNTEAFF.